A selection of T cell receptor beta chains follows, all from one sample in a study of blood T cell repertoires in COVID-19. The data were produced by immunoSEQ multiplex PCR, yet TCRdb's version contains in-frame clones alone and is incomplete. This sample yields roughly 160,000 clones, of which more than 75% are seen a single time; around 6.5% belongs to the top ten. Specimen: PBMCs or T cells enriched from blood (not recorded which). Every receptor here comes from a woman aged 45-60 years who had recovered from COVID-19. Each CDR3 is given with its conserved first and last residue. A D gene is named only where the DNA matches it firmly. Not all rows give a size; the values are once, few, many and, for expanded clones, a class.

>TRBV7-9|16|NA|TRBJ2-3|TRBD2
CASSFRLAGGRDTQYF
TGTGCCAGCAGCTTCCGACTAGCGGGAGGGCGAGATACGCAGTATTTT
>TRBV6-5|15|NA|TRBJ2-6|TRBD1
CASSRTGFGANVLTF
TGTGCCAGCAGCCGGACAGGGTTTGGGGCCAACGTCCTGACTTTC
>TRBV11-3|12|NA|TRBJ2-3|TRBD2
CASRTSGDTQYF
TGTGCCAGCAGGACTAGCGGGGATACGCAGTATTTT
>TRBV27|15|NA|TRBJ1-6|TRBD1
CASSFAGGRDSPLHF
TGTGCCAGCAGCTTTGCAGGGGGCAGGGATTCACCCCTCCACTTT
>TRBV6-2/TRBV6-3|16|NA|TRBJ1-2|TRBD1
CASSYGGTGLADGYTF
TGTGCCAGCAGTTACGGCGGGACAGGGCTAGCGGATGGCTACACCTTC
>TRBV6-1|14|NA|TRBJ1-2|TRBD1
CASSEGRGIDGYTF
TGTGCCAGCAGTGAAGGCAGGGGGATTGATGGCTACACCTTC
>TRBV19|13|NA|TRBJ2-7|NA
CASSHQGGYEQYF
TGTGCCAGTAGCCATCAAGGAGGGTACGAGCAGTACTTC
>TRBV15|15|NA|TRBJ1-4|NA
CATSRVAELNEKLFF
TGTGCCACCAGCAGAGTGGCAGAACTAAATGAAAAACTGTTTTTT
>TRBV10-3|12|NA|TRBJ1-2|NA
CAISTSNYGYTF
TGTGCCATCAGTACCAGTAACTATGGCTACACCTTC
>TRBV6-2/TRBV6-3|15|NA|TRBJ1-5|TRBD1
CASSPGQGRYQPQHF
TGTGCCAGCAGCCCCGGACAGGGGAGGTATCAGCCCCAGCATTTT
>TRBV15|15|NA|TRBJ1-5|TRBD1
CATSRGDRNNQPQHF
TGTGCCACCAGCAGAGGGGACAGGAACAATCAGCCCCAGCATTTT
>TRBV2|13|NA|TRBJ1-5|NA
CASSGNSNQPQHF
TGTGCCAGCAGCGGGAATAGCAATCAGCCCCAGCATTTT
>TRBV6-5|14|NA|TRBJ2-7|NA
CASGMSRASYEQYF
TGTGCCAGCGGGATGTCCAGGGCCTCCTACGAGCAGTACTTC
>TRBV28|14|NA|TRBJ2-4|TRBD1
CASRGQGRSDIQYF
TGTGCCAGCAGGGGACAGGGGAGATCGGACATTCAGTACTTC
>TRBV6-5|13|NA|TRBJ1-6|NA
CASSRTQGSPLHF
TGTGCCAGCAGTCGGACGCAGGGGTCCCCCCTCCACTTT
>TRBV9|16|NA|TRBJ2-7|TRBD2
CASSVVEAGPSYEQYF
TGTGCCAGCAGCGTAGTGGAAGCGGGGCCCTCCTACGAGCAGTACTTC
>TRBV28|15|NA|TRBJ2-5|TRBD2
CASGRRIAGGETQYF
TGTGCCAGCGGGCGTCGGATAGCGGGCGGGGAGACCCAGTACTTC
>TRBV9|16|NA|TRBJ2-5|TRBD2
CASGRGASGDQETQYF
TGTGCCAGCGGCCGTGGTGCTAGCGGTGACCAAGAGACCCAGTACTTC
>TRBV28|15|NA|TRBJ2-7|NA
CASSWTGIVSYEQYF
TGTGCCAGCAGTTGGACCGGGATTGTCTCCTACGAGCAGTACTTC
>TRBV5-1|17|few|TRBJ1-4|TRBD1
CASSLGTGGMTNEKLFF
TGCGCCAGCAGCCTAGGGACAGGGGGCATGACTAATGAAAAACTGTTTTTT
>TRBV9|14|NA|TRBJ1-1|NA
CASSLSTGNTEAFF
TGTGCCAGCAGCTTATCAACAGGGAACACTGAAGCTTTCTTT
>TRBV29-1|11|NA|TRBJ2-7|NA
CSVLGAYEQYF
TGCAGCGTTCTGGGGGCATACGAGCAGTACTTC
>TRBV7-9|15|few|TRBJ2-3|TRBD2
CASSLVAGVQDTQYF
TGTGCCAGCAGCTTAGTAGCGGGAGTCCAAGATACGCAGTATTTT
>TRBV7-9|17|NA|TRBJ2-2|NA
CASSLRPSKGPTGELFF
TGTGCCAGCAGCTTACGGCCAAGCAAGGGGCCCACCGGGGAGCTGTTTTTT
>TRBV19|16|NA|TRBJ1-2|TRBD1
CASSISPGGKSYGYTF
TGTGCCAGTAGTATAAGTCCAGGGGGCAAATCCTATGGCTACACCTTC
>TRBV3-1/TRBV3-2|15|NA|TRBJ2-7|TRBD1
CASSQGADRGYEQYF
TGTGCCAGCAGCCAAGGGGCTGACAGGGGCTACGAGCAGTACTTC
>TRBV4-3|14|few|TRBJ1-4|TRBD1
CASSQDRRNEKLFF
TGCGCCAGCAGCCAGGACAGGAGGAACGAAAAACTGTTTTTT
>TRBV9|13|NA|TRBJ1-6|NA
CASSVELSSPLHF
TGTGCCAGCAGCGTAGAGTTGAGTTCACCCCTCCACTTT
>TRBV6-2/TRBV6-3|14|few|TRBJ1-1|NA
CASSPSGGVMRAFF
TGTGCCAGCAGTCCGTCCGGCGGGGTCATGAGAGCTTTCTTT
>TRBV29-1|12|once|TRBJ1-1|NA
CSVEGRGTEAFF
TGCAGCGTTGAGGGCAGGGGTACTGAAGCTTTCTTT
>TRBV6-6|11|NA|TRBJ1-2|NA
CASRDFGGYTF
TGTGCCAGCCGGGACTTTGGTGGCTACACCTTC
>TRBV6-5|16|NA|TRBJ2-2|NA
CASSYMVAIFTGELFF
TGTGCCAGCAGTTACATGGTAGCTATCTTCACCGGGGAGCTGTTTTTT
>TRBV3-1/TRBV3-2|16|once|TRBJ2-7|TRBD2
CASSQDGTSGSYEQYF
TGTGCCAGCAGCCAGGACGGGACTAGCGGCTCCTACGAGCAGTACTTC
>TRBV7-2|14|NA|TRBJ1-5|TRBD1
CASSSGQGTQPQHF
TGTGCCAGCAGCAGCGGACAGGGGACTCAGCCCCAGCATTTT
>TRBV24-1|14|NA|TRBJ2-1|NA
CATSPGGSYNEQFF
TGTGCCACCAGTCCCGGCGGCTCCTACAATGAGCAGTTCTTC
>TRBV12-3/TRBV12-4|11|once|TRBJ1-2|NA
CASSQNYGYTF
TGTGCCAGCTCCCAGAACTATGGCTACACCTTC
>TRBV30|15|NA|TRBJ1-1|TRBD1
CAWRDWTGEDTEAFF
TGTGCCTGGAGGGATTGGACAGGGGAGGACACTGAAGCTTTCTTT
>TRBV2|12|NA|TRBJ2-5|NA
CASSETSETQYF
TGTGCCAGCAGTGAAACCAGTGAGACCCAGTACTTC
>TRBV19|14|NA|TRBJ1-2|NA
CASSTRGMDYGYTF
TGTGCCAGTAGTACCAGGGGTATGGACTATGGCTACACCTTC
>TRBV15|15|NA|TRBJ1-2|NA
CATSRDWGTGGGYTF
TGTGCCACCAGCAGAGATTGGGGGACTGGAGGAGGCTACACCTTC
>TRBV6-1|17|NA|TRBJ2-5|NA
CASSESAGAGPQETQYF
TGTGCCAGCAGTGAATCCGCAGGGGCGGGTCCACAAGAGACCCAGTACTTC
>TRBV10-3|17|NA|TRBJ1-1|NA
CAISDPESRGGRTEAFF
TGTGCCATCAGTGACCCCGAGTCTAGGGGAGGTAGAACTGAAGCTTTCTTT
>TRBV28|14|NA|TRBJ1-2|NA
CASSLQVHSGGYTF
TGTGCCAGCAGTCTACAGGTCCACTCTGGGGGCTACACCTTC
>TRBV9|13|NA|TRBJ1-6|NA
CASSVRQNSPLHF
TGTGCCAGCAGCGTCCGACAGAATTCACCCCTCCACTTT
>TRBV5-1|14|NA|TRBJ2-5|NA
CASSFNGATETQYF
TGCGCCAGCAGCTTTAATGGGGCTACGGAGACCCAGTACTTC
>TRBV12-3/TRBV12-4|12|NA|TRBJ1-1|NA
CASSLRQAEAFF
TGTGCCAGCAGTTTACGACAGGCTGAAGCTTTCTTT
>TRBV5-1|16|NA|TRBJ2-5|TRBD2
CASSLKREVVQETQYF
TGCGCCAGCAGCTTAAAGCGGGAGGTTGTTCAAGAGACCCAGTACTTC
>TRBV4-2|19|NA|TRBJ2-1|TRBD2
CASSPTSGRGGGTINEQFF
TGTGCCAGCAGCCCGACTAGCGGGAGGGGAGGGGGTACAATTAATGAGCAGTTCTTC
>TRBV10-2|16|NA|TRBJ2-2|TRBD2
CASTPGLAGAPGELFF
TGCGCCAGCACCCCGGGACTAGCGGGAGCTCCCGGGGAGCTGTTTTTT
>TRBV12-5|14|few|TRBJ1-1|TRBD1
CASGFDRAAAEAFF
TGTGCTAGTGGTTTCGACAGGGCGGCGGCCGAAGCTTTCTTT